This T cell receptor beta chain is drawn from a study of T cells in Graves' hyperthyroidism and ophthalmopathy. Amplified TCR beta CDR3 regions derived from RNA transcripts. The primer set for the first-round RT-PCR of the TCR CDR3 was HTBI. TCRdb re-analysed the multiplex PCR reads in MiXCR, keeping a single row per CDR3 protein. The data contain over 45,000 distinct CDR3 sequences, less than 50% of them seen just once; the ten biggest clones take up approximately 13%. In the case of this clonotype: The junction departs from the called germline gene at one end, perhaps through a read error.

The CDR3 is made up of 16 amino acids. From germline, CDR1 is SGDLS and CDR2 YYNGEE. This receptor was identified in a young woman with Graves' ophthalmopathy. The sequenced sample consisted of blood. The gene calls are TRBV9 and TRBJ2-3, with 11 bases identical to TRBD2. CDR3 DNA: TGTGCCAGCAGCGCCCAACTAGCGGGAGTCGCAGATACGCAGTGTTTT. The encoded protein is CASSAQLAGVADTQCF.